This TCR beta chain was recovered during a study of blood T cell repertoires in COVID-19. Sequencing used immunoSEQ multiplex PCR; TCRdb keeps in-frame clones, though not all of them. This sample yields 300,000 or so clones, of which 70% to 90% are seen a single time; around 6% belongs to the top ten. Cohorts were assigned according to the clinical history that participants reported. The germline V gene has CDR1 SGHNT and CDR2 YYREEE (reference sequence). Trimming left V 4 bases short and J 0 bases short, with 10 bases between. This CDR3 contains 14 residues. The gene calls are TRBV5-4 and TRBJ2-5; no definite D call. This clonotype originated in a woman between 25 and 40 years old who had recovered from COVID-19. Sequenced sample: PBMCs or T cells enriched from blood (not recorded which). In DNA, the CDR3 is TGTGCCAGCAGCCTAAAGATGTACCAAGAGACCCAGTACTTC. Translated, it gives CASSLKMYQETQYF.